This T cell receptor (beta chain) was observed in a study of response to subunit inactivated influenza vaccine. The study's findings and limits: It was suggested by the authors that few new T cells are recruited by each seasonal influenza vaccination.

TCRdb itself ran the RT-PCR reads through MiXCR, one entry per CDR3 protein. The sample includes 650,000 to 850,000 distinct CDR3 sequences, approximately 15% of them seen just once. As regards this clonotype: The antigen is undetermined.

With 0 bases clipped from V and 13 bases from J, the junction kept 5 bases outside the gene matches. The CDR3 is made up of 11 amino acids. Germline CDR1 and CDR2: DFQATT and SNEGSKA (reference sequence). The source was PBMCs from blood, collected approximately 15 days before vaccination. The source of this sequence is a man aged 50 or older who received an inactivated influenza vaccine. The chain combines TRBV20-1 with TRBJ2-7; 8 positions agree with TRBD1. CDR3 residues: CSARDGRGRYF. Written as DNA, the CDR3 is TGCAGTGCTAGAGACGGCAGGGGGCGATACTTC.